This T cell receptor beta chain was captured by sequencing in a study of identical twins. The germline gives CDR1 SGHVS, CDR2 FNYEAQ. CDR3 length: 16 amino acids. The V gene end was trimmed by 3 bases and the J gene end by 2 bases; junction bases not matched to a gene: 5. One entry per CDR3 protein results from TCRdb running MiXCR on the 5' RACE reads. The sample has 450,000 or so distinct CDR3 sequences, approximately 15% seen once; the top ten hold about 0.54%. This same sample was also taken into another study, of yellow fever vaccine responses in identical twins.

V and J are TRBV7-6 and TRBJ2-1; 9 bases agree with TRBD2. Sequencing was done on a sample of CD4+ T cells sorted from blood. The TCR originated in a woman under 30 in good health. The CDR3 is CASSFSASGTYNEQFF. The CDR3 DNA follows: TGTGCCAGCAGCTTCTCGGCTAGCGGGACCTACAATGAGCAGTTCTTC. The whole variable domain, remainder taken from reference TRBV7-6 and TRBJ2-1, is GAGVSQSPRYKVTKRGQDVALRCDPISGHVSLYWYRQALGQGPEFLTYFNYEAQQDKSGLPNDRFSAERPEGSISTLTIQRTEQRDSAMYRCASSFSASGTYNEQFFGPGTRLTVL.